This T cell receptor (beta chain) appears in the sequencing data of a study of lymphopenia after photon versus proton radiotherapy. Study results and caveats: Only patients who died were analyzed for survival; proton advantage is unproven. A bigger post-nadir fall in TCR diversity correlated inversely with survival time in deceased patients. Photon-treated patients lost naive T cells and TCR diversity; proton-treated stayed stable.

Using immunoSEQ multiplex PCR, the repertoire was profiled, and TCRdb retains in-frame clones only, with some absent. The data hold several thousand clones, with just over 85% observed a single time. Germline V gives CDR1 SGHTS, CDR2 YDEGEE. V gave up 4 bases and J gave up 2 bases; unmatched junction bases: 7. The length of the CDR3 is 15 residues. Notes on this clone: Its specificity is unknown.

The rearrangement links TRBV5-8 to TRBJ2-7; 9 positions match TRBD1. The TCR was taken from a man older than 75 with cholangiocarcinoma. Sequences were derived from peripheral blood, sampled from a patient treated with photon-based radiotherapy. CDR3 loop: CASSTGTGFTYEQYF. The CDR3 nucleotides read TGTGCCAGCAGCACCGGGACAGGGTTTACCTACGAGCAGTACTTC.